Each of the 29 T cell receptor beta chains below was sequenced from the same sample in a study of CXCR3-negative and CXCR3-positive naive CD8 T cells. 5' RACE with UMI labels generated the TRB cDNA libraries. One entry per CDR3 protein, without DNA, is what TCRdb gives after re-calling the 5' RACE reads. This repertoire comprises under 45,000 distinct CDR3 sequences; its ten largest clones make up approximately 14%. The sequencing sample was made of memory CD8+ T cells from blood. The receptor source for this set is a human donor in good health. Some clones in this sample may be carry-over from other donors' samples.

The chain is built from TRBV20-1 and TRBJ1-2; absent DNA, TCRdb's TRBD1 call cannot be checked. Germline V gives CDR1 DFQATT, CDR2 SNEGSKA (reference sequence). The CDR3 length is 14 residues. The chain's CDR3 is CSASPDRDVYGYTF.

CDR3 sequence: CASSQGTHRTGEETQYF. This rearrangement joins TRBV4-1 to TRBJ2-5; the TCRdb call, TRBD1, lacks DNA for checking. The length of the CDR3 is 17 residues. Germline CDR1 MGHRA, CDR2 YSYEKL.

V gene TRBV3-1 combines with J gene TRBJ1-1; TCRdb's D call, TRBD1, is unchecked because there is no DNA. The CDR3 sequence is 14 residues long. Germline CDR1 reads LGHDT; CDR2 reads YNNKEL (reference sequence). The CDR3: CASKVEGGITEAFF. The whole variable domain, filled in from reference TRBV3-1 and TRBJ1-1, reads DTAVSQTPKYLVTQMGNDKSIKCEQNLGHDTMYWYKQDSKKFLKIMFSYNNKELIINETVPNRFSPKSPDKAHLNLHINSLELGDSAVYFCASKVEGGITEAFFGQGTRLTVV.

J is TRBJ2-2 and V is TRBV13; TCRdb's D call, TRBD1, is unchecked because there is no DNA. The CDR3 consists of 17 residues. The germline V gene has CDR1 PRHDT and CDR2 FYEKMQ (reference sequence). The CDR3 loop is CASSLAGGPFPTGELFF.

The chain links TRBV9 to TRBJ2-1. The CDR3 spans 13 residues. From germline, CDR1 is SGDLS and CDR2 YYNGEE. The CDR3 spells CASSVSPRNEQFF.

V usage is TRBV28 and J usage is TRBJ2-6. The CDR3 spans 13 residues. Germline V gives CDR1 MDHEN, CDR2 SYDVKM. The chain's CDR3 is CATLSLGANVLTF.

The J gene is TRBJ1-5, the V gene TRBV20-1; TCRdb proposes TRBD1, but this gene call is untestable without DNA. Germline CDR1 is DFQATT and CDR2 is SNEGSKA (reference sequence). The CDR3 is made up of 16 amino acids. CDR3 region: CSARVTGGQSNQPQHF.

The chain employs TRBV4-3 and TRBJ2-1; TCRdb's D call, TRBD1, is unchecked because there is no DNA. Germline V gives CDR1 LGHNA, CDR2 YSLEER. The CDR3 has 16 amino acids. Here the CDR3 reads CASSQEMGGAYNELFF.

The CDR3 here is CSVMSPNQETQYF. The J gene is TRBJ2-5, the V gene TRBV29-1. Germline loops: CDR1 SQVTM, CDR2 ANQGSEA. The CDR3 is made up of 13 amino acids.

The chain combines TRBV14 with TRBJ2-1; TCRdb proposes TRBD2, but this gene call is untestable without DNA. Germline V CDR1 and CDR2: SGHDN, FVKESK. This CDR3 contains 16 residues. CDR3 sequence: CASSQSGGYSYNEQFF.

The V gene is TRBV28, the J gene TRBJ1-1; TCRdb selects TRBD1, and the lack of DNA leaves this call unchecked. Germline V gene data show CDR1 as MDHEN and CDR2 as SYDVKM. The CDR3 spans 11 residues. The CDR3 sequence: CASSPGTEAFF. The whole variable domain, remainder taken from reference TRBV28 and TRBJ1-1, is DVKVTQSSRYLVKRTGEKVFLECVQDMDHENMFWYRQDPGLGLRLIYFSYDVKMKEKGDIPEGYSVSREKKERFSLILESASTNQTSMYLCASSPGTEAFFGQGTRLTVV.

The chain carries TRBV6-2 or TRBV6-3 and TRBJ2-1; TCRdb picks TRBD2, but there is no DNA to check that call. CDR1 MNHEY and CDR2 SVGEGT come from the germline V gene. CDR3 length: 13 residues. CDR3 region: CASSLSGINEQFF.

The V call is TRBV10-3, the J call TRBJ2-7; TCRdb names TRBD1, which stays unverified in the absence of DNA. The germline CDR1 and CDR2 sequences are ENHRY and SYGVKD. CDR3 length: 16 amino acids. CDR3 protein: CAISESTGTPSYEQYF.

The V and J genes are TRBV28 and TRBJ2-1; TCRdb returns TRBD1, unconfirmable since there is no DNA. CDR3 size: 16 residues. Germline CDR1 reads MDHEN; CDR2 reads SYDVKM. CDR3 region: CASEVYRQGAGDEQFF.

V is TRBV5-5 and J is TRBJ2-7; checking the TCRdb D call of TRBD1 is not possible without DNA. The CDR3 spans 14 residues. CDR1 is SGHKS and CDR2 is YYEKEE in the germline V gene (reference sequence). CDR3 sequence: CASSLEGQGNEQYF.

The chain links TRBV6-2 or TRBV6-3 to TRBJ1-2; as DNA is missing, the TRBD1 call by TCRdb cannot be tested. Germline CDR1 and CDR2: MNHEY and SVGEGT. The CDR3 contains 13 residues. The CDR3 is CASRLQGTGGYTF.

The chain combines TRBV7-9 with TRBJ1-4; TCRdb's assignment of TRBD1 cannot be checked, as there is no DNA. The CDR3 extends over 16 amino acids. In germline, CDR1 is SEHNR, CDR2 FQNEAQ (reference sequence). The CDR3: CASSTPGGDPNEKLFF. Full variable domain (missing parts from reference TRBV7-9 and TRBJ1-4): DTGVSQNPRHKITKRGQNVTFRCDPISEHNRLYWYRQTLGQGPEFLTYFQNEAQLEKSRLLSDRFSAERPKGSFSTLEIQRTEQGDSAMYLCASSTPGGDPNEKLFFGSGTQLSVL.

The chain has TRBV29-1 and TRBJ1-1; the TCRdb call, TRBD1, lacks DNA for checking. Germline V gives CDR1 SQVTM, CDR2 ANQGSEA. The CDR3 has 13 residues. The CDR3 here is CSVATGLNTEAFF.

The J gene is TRBJ2-7, the V gene TRBV11-3; absent DNA, TCRdb's TRBD1 call cannot be checked. The CDR3 contains 13 residues. Germline V gene sequence: CDR1 SGHNT, CDR2 YENEEA. The CDR3 sequence: CASSTQGRDEQYF.

CDR3 region: CSVDEGSGANVLTF. This chain joins TRBV29-1 and TRBJ2-6. Germline lookup yields CDR1 SQVTM and CDR2 ANQGSEA. The CDR3 contains 14 residues.

J is TRBJ2-7 and V is TRBV7-3; TCRdb reports TRBD1, a call that lacks DNA to check it against. The length of the CDR3 is 14 residues. Germline V gene lookup returns CDR1 SGHTA and CDR2 FQGTGA. CDR3 protein: CASSLGPGAREQYF.

The rearrangement uses TRBV11-2 and TRBJ2-1; TCRdb gives TRBD1 as the D gene, but with no DNA this cannot be confirmed. The CDR3 is made up of 12 amino acids. The germline gives CDR1 SGHAT, CDR2 FQNNGV. Here the CDR3 reads CASSLVVDMQFF.

This chain's CDR3 is CASGLGSSGGIYNEQFF. The gene calls are TRBV12-5 and TRBJ2-1; the D call from TCRdb, TRBD2, cannot be confirmed without DNA. Germline assignment: CDR1 LGHNT and CDR2 FRNRAP. This CDR3 is built from 17 residues.

The chain carries TRBV7-2 and TRBJ2-7. The CDR3 sequence is 12 residues long. The germline CDR1 and CDR2 sequences are SGHTA and FQGNSA. The CDR3 loop reads CASSLEPYEQYF.

The chain combines TRBV9 with TRBJ2-1; TCRdb designates TRBD1, a call that cannot be tested without DNA. The CDR3 is 16 amino acids. The V gene's germline CDR1 is SGDLS and CDR2 YYNGEE. The CDR3 spells CASSAPGQGVYNEQFF.

The CDR3 sequence is CASSSGTSGGDEQFF. The rearrangement uses TRBV5-1 and TRBJ2-1; as DNA is missing, the TRBD2 call by TCRdb cannot be tested. The CDR3 spans 15 residues. The V gene's germline CDR1 is SGHRS and CDR2 YFSETQ.

The gene calls are TRBV7-8 and TRBJ2-3. The CDR3 consists of 12 residues. Germline V gives CDR1 SGHVS, CDR2 FQNEAQ. The CDR3 spells CASSLGADTQYF.

The chain links TRBV9 to TRBJ2-1; no DNA is available, so the TRBD1 call from TCRdb remains unchecked. This CDR3 has 15 residues. The germline gives CDR1 SGDLS, CDR2 YYNGEE. The CDR3 here is CASSVEQGSVDEQFF.

The V gene is TRBV10-3, the J gene TRBJ2-1; the D gene TCRdb calls, TRBD1, cannot be checked with no DNA. Looked up from germline, CDR1 is ENHRY and CDR2 is SYGVKD. The CDR3 has 14 amino acids. Here the CDR3 reads CAISESPTGTEQFF.